Listed below are T cell receptor beta chains from one sample, sequenced in a study of blood T cell repertoires in COVID-19. This table comes from immunoSEQ multiplex PCR, and its TCRdb copy is limited to in-frame clones, with some not included. This table has hundreds of thousands of clones, around nine tenths appearing once. Sequenced sample: PBMCs or T cells enriched from blood (not recorded which). These receptors all stem from a man aged 55 to 69 who had recovered from COVID-19. Each CDR3 is given with its conserved first and last residue. The order of the fields is J gene, D gene, CDR3 length, V gene, clone size, CDR3 DNA, CDR3 protein. D genes are given only for firm matches. A row's size may be missing; if present it is once, few, many or a size class.

TRBJ2-5	TRBD1	15	TRBV15	-	TGTGCCACCAGGAAAACAGGGGGAATTTTGGAGACCCAGTACTTC	CATRKTGGILETQYF
TRBJ1-2	-	12	TRBV12-3/TRBV12-4	-	TGTGCCAGCCGACCCGGACAAGGCCCCCTCACCTTC	CASRPGQGPLTF
TRBJ2-2	-	13	TRBV18	few	TGTGCCAGCTCGCCGGACAGTTTCGGGGAGCTGTTTTTT	CASSPDSFGELFF
TRBJ2-3	TRBD2	17	TRBV18	-	TGTGCCAGCTCACCACCGGGACTAGCGGGAGGGATGGATACGCAGTATTTT	CASSPPGLAGGMDTQYF
TRBJ2-1	-	12	TRBV3-1/TRBV3-2	-	TGTGCCAGCAGCCAAGATGAGGGTAAGCAGTTCTTC	CASSQDEGKQFF
TRBJ1-1	TRBD1	15	TRBV5-4	-	TGTGCCATCGGGACAGGGGGCGACGTTGGTACTGAAGCTTTCTTT	CAIGTGGDVGTEAFF
TRBJ2-7	TRBD1	13	TRBV5-1	-	TGCGCCAGCCGGGACAGGGCGCCCTACGAGCAGTACTTC	CASRDRAPYEQYF
TRBJ2-1	TRBD1	15	TRBV27	-	TGTGCCAGCAGACCCGGGACAGGGTCTTACAATGAGCAGTTCTTC	CASRPGTGSYNEQFF
TRBJ1-3	-	16	TRBV9	-	TGTGCCAGCAGCCCCGATGAGGTCCGCTCTGGAAACACCATATATTTT	CASSPDEVRSGNTIYF
TRBJ1-5	-	12	TRBV2	-	TGTGCCAGCACGGCAGGGAATCAGCCCCAGCATTTT	CASTAGNQPQHF
TRBJ2-2	-	13	TRBV11-2	-	TGTGCCAGCAGCTTAAAGGTGGGGCGGGAGCTGTTTTTT	CASSLKVGRELFF
TRBJ2-7	TRBD2	14	TRBV10-3	once	TGTGCCATCAGTGACTTGGGACTAGGCTCCGAGCAGTACTTC	CAISDLGLGSEQYF
TRBJ1-6	TRBD1	15	TRBV5-4	-	TGTGCCAGCAGCCAGGAAGGGACAGTTTCTTCACCCCTCCACTTT	CASSQEGTVSSPLHF
TRBJ2-3	-	11	TRBV14	-	TGTGCCAGCAGCCAACTGGATACGCAGTATTTT	CASSQLDTQYF
TRBJ1-3	-	16	TRBV5-8	-	TGTGCCAGCAGCTTGTATCTAGGCAGCTCTGGAAACACCATATATTTT	CASSLYLGSSGNTIYF
TRBJ1-2	TRBD1	15	TRBV7-9	-	TGTGCCAGCAGCTTAGCAGCAGGGGGCGCGGATGGCTACACCTTC	CASSLAAGGADGYTF
TRBJ2-7	-	16	TRBV5-4	few	TGTGCCAGCAGCGGGCGGGATTCGCCCCTCTCCTACGAGCAGTACTTC	CASSGRDSPLSYEQYF
TRBJ2-5	TRBD2	18	TRBV7-6	-	TGTGCCAGCAGCCCGTGGACTAGCGGGGCGAGACCCCAAGAGACCCAGTACTTC	CASSPWTSGARPQETQYF
TRBJ2-7	TRBD1	14	TRBV5-8	-	TGTGCCAGCAGCTTGGAGGGGGCCAACTACGAGCAGTACTTC	CASSLEGANYEQYF
TRBJ2-2	TRBD2	14	TRBV20-1	-	TGCAGTGCTAGTGGCGGGAGGGACACCGGGGAGCTGTTTTTT	CSASGGRDTGELFF
TRBJ1-5	TRBD1	18	TRBV28	-	TGTGCCAGCAGTTTGACGCGGCAGGGGGTACCCAGCAATCAGCCCCAGCATTTT	CASSLTRQGVPSNQPQHF
TRBJ2-1	TRBD1	16	TRBV5-1	-	TGCGCCAGCAGCCCCAAGACAGGGATCTCCTACAATGAGCAGTTCTTC	CASSPKTGISYNEQFF
TRBJ2-3	TRBD2	14	TRBV7-8	-	TGTGCCAGCAGCGAGGCCGGGAGGGCAGATACGCAGTATTTT	CASSEAGRADTQYF
TRBJ1-2	-	15	TRBV21-1	-	TGTGCCAGCAGCAAACGACCAGGGGGCACGGATGGCTACACCTTC	CASSKRPGGTDGYTF
TRBJ1-2	-	12	TRBV10-3	-	TGTGCCATCAGTGGAGGGAACCGTGGCTACACCTTC	CAISGGNRGYTF
TRBJ1-5	-	14	TRBV20-1	-	TGCAGTGCTAGTCAGGCAGACGCAAATCAGCCCCAGCATTTT	CSASQADANQPQHF
TRBJ2-1	-	15	TRBV9	-	TGTGCCAGCAGCGCCCACACAGGGTTAATGAATGAGCAGTTCTTC	CASSAHTGLMNEQFF
TRBJ2-3	TRBD2	16	TRBV7-3	-	TGTGCCAGCAGCTTATTGGGTCTAGCGGGGAAAGATACGCAGTATTTT	CASSLLGLAGKDTQYF
TRBJ1-1	-	11	TRBV7-9	-	TGTGCCAGCAGCTTGGGAGTTGAAGCTTTCTTT	CASSLGVEAFF
TRBJ1-1	-	19	TRBV7-5	-	TGTGCCAGAAGCTTAGGGTCCCGGGACATCGTTCTAATGAACACTGAAGCTTTCTTT	CARSLGSRDIVLMNTEAFF
TRBJ2-5	TRBD1	16	TRBV7-9	-	TGTGCCAGCAGCGCCCGGGACAGGGGTTGGCAAGAGACCCAGTACTTC	CASSARDRGWQETQYF
TRBJ2-1	-	12	TRBV21-1	-	TGTGCCAGCAGCAAGCGCGGCGGTGAGCAGTTCTTC	CASSKRGGEQFF
TRBJ2-7	TRBD1	14	TRBV7-9	-	TGTGCCAGCAGGAACCGGGACAGGGGGGACGAGCAGTACTTC	CASRNRDRGDEQYF
TRBJ1-3	-	16	TRBV6-2/TRBV6-3	-	TGTGCCAGCAGTGGCCGGTGGAGGGGCTCTGGAAACACCATATATTTT	CASSGRWRGSGNTIYF
TRBJ2-1	TRBD1	16	TRBV19	-	TGTGCCAGTAGTCCCCTCGGGACAGGTTTCTTCCATGAGCAGTTCTTC	CASSPLGTGFFHEQFF
TRBJ2-7	TRBD1	14	TRBV6-1	once	TGTGCCAGCAGTGAACCGGGACAGGGATACGAGCAGTACTTC	CASSEPGQGYEQYF
TRBJ1-6	TRBD1	14	TRBV19	-	TGTGCCAGTAGTATTGGGACAGGGGTAGCACCCCTCCACTTT	CASSIGTGVAPLHF
TRBJ1-2	TRBD1	14	TRBV25-1	-	TGTGCCAGCAGAGGGACAGTCTCTAACTATGGCTACACCTTC	CASRGTVSNYGYTF
TRBJ1-5	TRBD1	14	TRBV27	-	TGTGCCAGCAGTTTAGGACAGGGTTACCAGCCCCAGCATTTT	CASSLGQGYQPQHF
TRBJ1-2	-	14	TRBV27	-	TGTGCCAGCAGTTCTATGGGCAGCAACTATGGCTACACCTTC	CASSSMGSNYGYTF
TRBJ1-2	-	15	TRBV11-3	-	TGTGCCAGCAGCTTAGATTTCAGAACACCGTATGGCTACACCTTC	CASSLDFRTPYGYTF
TRBJ2-1	-	15	TRBV7-6	-	TGTGCCAGCAGCCCGGACATGAGCTCCTACAATGAGCAGTTCTTC	CASSPDMSSYNEQFF
TRBJ2-1	TRBD1	14	TRBV7-3	-	TGTGCCAGCAGTACAGGGGGCGCTTACAATGAGCAGTTCTTC	CASSTGGAYNEQFF
TRBJ1-1	-	14	TRBV18	-	TGTGCCAGCTCACCGACCGACAGGAACACTGAAGCTTTCTTT	CASSPTDRNTEAFF
TRBJ2-7	-	14	TRBV10-3	-	TGTGCCATCAGTGAGTCGTACAGCTCCTACGAGCAGTACTTC	CAISESYSSYEQYF
TRBJ1-5	-	13	TRBV4-3	-	TGCGCCAGCAGCCAAGAAGACAGTCAGCCCCAGCATTTT	CASSQEDSQPQHF
TRBJ2-7	TRBD2	19	TRBV4-1	-	TGCGCCAGCAGCCAGGAGGCCATAGCGGGACGGGGGAATACCTACGAGCAGTACTTC	CASSQEAIAGRGNTYEQYF
TRBJ1-3	TRBD1	15	TRBV7-2	-	TGTGCCAGCAGCTTAGCGGGACAGCCCGGAAACACCATATATTTT	CASSLAGQPGNTIYF
TRBJ2-7	-	12	TRBV7-9	once	TGTGCCAGCAGAGGGAGTTGCTGCGAGCAGTACTTC	CASRGSCCEQYF